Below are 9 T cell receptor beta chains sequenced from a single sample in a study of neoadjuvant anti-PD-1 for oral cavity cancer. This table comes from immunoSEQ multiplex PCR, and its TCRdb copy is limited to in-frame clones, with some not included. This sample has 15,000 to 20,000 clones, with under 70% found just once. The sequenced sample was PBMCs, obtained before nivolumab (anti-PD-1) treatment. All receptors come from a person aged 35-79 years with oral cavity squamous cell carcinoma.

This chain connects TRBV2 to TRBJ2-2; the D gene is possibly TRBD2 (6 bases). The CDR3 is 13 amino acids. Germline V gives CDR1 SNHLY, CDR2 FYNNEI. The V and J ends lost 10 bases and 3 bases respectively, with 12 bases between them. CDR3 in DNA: TGTGCCACCGTGTGGGGGGACACCGGGGAGCTGTTTTTT. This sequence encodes CATVWGDTGELFF.

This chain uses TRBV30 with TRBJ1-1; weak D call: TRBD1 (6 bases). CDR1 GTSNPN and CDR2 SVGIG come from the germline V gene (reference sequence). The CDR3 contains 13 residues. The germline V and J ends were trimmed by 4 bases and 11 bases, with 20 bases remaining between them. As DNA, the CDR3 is TGTGCCTGGAAAGAATTTCAGGGGTTTGGGGCTTTCTTT. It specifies CAWKEFQGFGAFF.

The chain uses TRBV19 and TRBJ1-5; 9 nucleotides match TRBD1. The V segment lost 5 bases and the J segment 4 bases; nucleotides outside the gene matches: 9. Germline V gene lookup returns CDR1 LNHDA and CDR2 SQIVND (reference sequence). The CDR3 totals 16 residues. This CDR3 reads CASSFRTGERNQPQHF. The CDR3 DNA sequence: TGTGCCAGTAGTTTCCGGACAGGGGAGAGGAATCAGCCCCAGCATTTT.

CDR3 region: CASSPWLAVINWQFF. The DNA for the CDR3 is TGTGCCAGCAGCCCGTGGCTAGCAGTGATTAATTGGCAGTTCTTC. This chain joins TRBV7-9 and TRBJ2-1, with D possibly matching TRBD2 (5 bases). This CDR3 has 15 residues. The V and J ends lost 5 bases and 12 bases respectively, with 23 bases between them. Germline-derived CDR1 and CDR2 are SEHNR and FQNEAQ (reference sequence).

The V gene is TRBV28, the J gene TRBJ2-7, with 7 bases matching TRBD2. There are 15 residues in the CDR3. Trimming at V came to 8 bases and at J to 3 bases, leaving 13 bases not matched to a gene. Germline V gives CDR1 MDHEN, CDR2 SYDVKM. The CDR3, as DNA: TGTGCCAGCCGTCGAAGGGAGGGTAGCGGCTACGAGCAGTACTTC. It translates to CASRRREGSGYEQYF.

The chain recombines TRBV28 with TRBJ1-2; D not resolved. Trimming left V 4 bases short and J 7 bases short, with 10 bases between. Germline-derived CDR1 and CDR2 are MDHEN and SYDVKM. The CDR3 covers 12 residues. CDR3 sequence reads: CASSSGSSGYTF. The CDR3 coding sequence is TGTGCCAGCAGTTCGGGAAGCTCTGGCTACACCTTC.

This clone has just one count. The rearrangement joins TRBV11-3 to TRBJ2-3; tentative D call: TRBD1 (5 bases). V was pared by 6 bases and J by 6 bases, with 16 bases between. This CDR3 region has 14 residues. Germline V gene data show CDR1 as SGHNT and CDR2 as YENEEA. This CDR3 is CASRGRADPDTQYF. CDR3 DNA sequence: TGTGCCAGCAGGGGCAGGGCCGACCCCGATACGCAGTATTTT.

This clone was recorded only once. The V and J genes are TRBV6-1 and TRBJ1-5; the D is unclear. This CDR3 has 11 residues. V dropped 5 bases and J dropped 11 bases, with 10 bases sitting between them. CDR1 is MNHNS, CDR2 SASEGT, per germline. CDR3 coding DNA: TGTGCCAGCAGTTTCAGCGAGGCCCAGCATTTT. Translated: CASSFSEAQHF.

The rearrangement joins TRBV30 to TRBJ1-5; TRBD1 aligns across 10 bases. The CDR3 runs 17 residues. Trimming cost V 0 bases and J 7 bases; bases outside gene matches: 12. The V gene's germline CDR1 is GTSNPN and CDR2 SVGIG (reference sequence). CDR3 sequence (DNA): TGTGCCTGGAGTGTAAATCCCCGGACAGGGGGGAACCAGCCCCAGCATTTT. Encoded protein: CAWSVNPRTGGNQPQHF.